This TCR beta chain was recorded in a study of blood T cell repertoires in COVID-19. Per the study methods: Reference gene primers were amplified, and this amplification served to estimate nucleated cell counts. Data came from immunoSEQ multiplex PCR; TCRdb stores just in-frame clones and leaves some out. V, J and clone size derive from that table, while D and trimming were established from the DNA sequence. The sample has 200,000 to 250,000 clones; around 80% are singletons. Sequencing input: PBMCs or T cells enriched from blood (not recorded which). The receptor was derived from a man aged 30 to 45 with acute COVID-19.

The CDR3 spells CATRTSGGVETQYF. For the CDR3, the DNA is TGTGCCACCCGGACTAGCGGGGGTGTCGAGACCCAGTACTTC. The chain employs TRBV10-3 and TRBJ2-5; 13 bases are a match to TRBD2. Germline loops: CDR1 ENHRY, CDR2 SYGVKD. The trim removed 10 bases at V and 5 bases at J, leaving 7 bases unmatched. The CDR3 consists of 14 residues.